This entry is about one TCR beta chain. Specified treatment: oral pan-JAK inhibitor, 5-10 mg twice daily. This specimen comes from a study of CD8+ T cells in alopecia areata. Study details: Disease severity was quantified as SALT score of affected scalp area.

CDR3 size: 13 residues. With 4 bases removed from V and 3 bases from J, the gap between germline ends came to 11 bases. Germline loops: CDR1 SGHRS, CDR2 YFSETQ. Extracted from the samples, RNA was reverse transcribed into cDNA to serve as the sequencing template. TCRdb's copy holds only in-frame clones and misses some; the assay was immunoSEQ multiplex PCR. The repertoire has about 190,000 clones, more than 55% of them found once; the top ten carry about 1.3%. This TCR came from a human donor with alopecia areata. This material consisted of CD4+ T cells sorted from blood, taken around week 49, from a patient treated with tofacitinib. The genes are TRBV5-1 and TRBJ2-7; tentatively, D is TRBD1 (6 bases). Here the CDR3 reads CASSQSQGYEQYF. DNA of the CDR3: TGCGCCAGCAGCCAATCACAGGGCTACGAGCAGTACTTC.